Listed below are T cell receptor beta chains from one sample, sequenced in a study of blood T cell repertoires in COVID-19. The method was immunoSEQ multiplex PCR; TCRdb's version includes in-frame clones alone and lacks a portion of them. The sample gives over 350,000 clones, roughly 90% of which show up once; approximately 1% is in the top ten. Sequencing was performed on PBMCs or T cells enriched from blood (not recorded which). Every receptor here comes from a woman in her twenties or thirties with acute COVID-19. The CDR3 runs from the conserved cysteine through the conserved F or W. D genes are given only for firm matches. Size values are once, few and many counts, or a class for expanded clones, and some rows have none.

TRBD1	TRBV6-5	.	TRBJ1-4	CASSLTGDEKLFF	TGTGCCAGCAGTCTCACAGGGGATGAAAAACTGTTTTTT
TRBD1	TRBV24-1	once	TRBJ2-5	CATSGQGFIETQYF	TGTGCCACCAGCGGACAGGGGTTCATAGAGACCCAGTACTTC
.	TRBV9	.	TRBJ1-1	CASSPTGGSNTEAFF	TGTGCCAGCAGCCCCACCGGAGGCTCGAACACTGAAGCTTTCTTT
.	TRBV7-3	.	TRBJ2-2	CASSLLTADTGELFF	TGTGCCAGCAGCTTACTAACAGCAGACACCGGGGAGCTGTTTTTT
.	TRBV4-1	.	TRBJ2-3	CASSQDYYTQYF	TGCGCCAGCAGCCAAGACTATTATACGCAGTATTTT
TRBD1	TRBV7-9	.	TRBJ1-1	CASSLGQLNTEAFF	TGTGCCAGCAGCTTGGGACAGTTGAACACTGAAGCTTTCTTT
TRBD1	TRBV7-3	once	TRBJ2-5	CASSADRGRGETQYF	TGTGCCAGCAGCGCGGACAGGGGGCGAGGAGAGACCCAGTACTTC
TRBD1	TRBV19	once	TRBJ1-2	CATREQTGAGYGYTF	TGTGCCACCAGGGAACAGACAGGGGCGGGCTATGGCTACACCTTC
.	TRBV27	.	TRBJ2-6	CASSLGTPSGANVLTF	TGTGCCAGCAGTTTAGGTACTCCCTCTGGGGCCAACGTCCTGACTTTC
.	TRBV4-3	.	TRBJ1-1	CASSQVRGITEAFF	TGCGCCAGCAGCCAAGTTCGGGGGATCACTGAAGCTTTCTTT
TRBD1	TRBV7-9	.	TRBJ1-1	CASSANTGGRPEAFF	TGTGCCAGCAGCGCCAACACAGGGGGCCGCCCTGAAGCTTTCTTT
TRBD1	TRBV5-1	.	TRBJ2-5	CASSGGQPQETQYF	TGCGCCAGCAGCGGGGGACAGCCCCAAGAGACCCAGTACTTC
.	TRBV6-2/TRBV6-3	.	TRBJ1-5	CASSYLISNQPQHF	TGTGCCAGCAGTTACTTAATTAGCAATCAGCCCCAGCATTTT
.	TRBV6-5	.	TRBJ2-7	CASSYSYTMEGEQYF	TGTGCCAGCAGTTATTCCTACACTATGGAGGGCGAGCAGTACTTC
.	TRBV3-1/TRBV3-2	.	TRBJ1-5	CASSQLGQPQHF	TGTGCCAGCAGCCAACTGGGCCAGCCCCAGCATTTT
.	TRBV14	.	TRBJ2-2	CASSRHRANTGELFF	TGTGCCAGCAGCCGACACAGGGCGAACACCGGGGAGCTGTTTTTT
TRBD2	TRBV4-2	.	TRBJ2-7	CASSLIGLAGADVSSYEQYF	TGTGCCAGCAGCCTCATTGGGCTAGCGGGGGCCGATGTCAGCTCCTACGAGCAGTACTTC
TRBD1	TRBV11-2	once	TRBJ1-1	CASNRGRNTEAFF	TGTGCCAGCAACAGGGGGAGGAACACTGAAGCTTTCTTT
.	TRBV19	.	TRBJ2-7	CASSSRPGASSYEQYF	TGTGCCAGTAGTTCACGCCCAGGGGCCAGCTCCTACGAGCAGTACTTC
TRBD2	TRBV9	.	TRBJ2-2	CASSVRSAGWSEGELFF	TGTGCCAGCAGCGTTCGGTCAGCGGGGTGGTCCGAGGGGGAGCTGTTTTTT
.	TRBV5-1	.	TRBJ1-2	CASSLFAVNYGYTF	TGCGCCAGCAGCTTGTTTGCAGTCAACTATGGCTACACCTTC
.	TRBV7-9	.	TRBJ1-2	CASSLQEGNYGYTF	TGTGCCAGCAGCTTACAGGAGGGTAACTATGGCTACACCTTC
TRBD1	TRBV30	.	TRBJ1-1	CAWDYNRGNTEAFF	TGTGCCTGGGACTACAACAGGGGGAACACTGAAGCTTTCTTT
.	TRBV7-3	.	TRBJ2-2	CASSLTWGPGGELFF	TGTGCCAGCAGCTTAACGTGGGGGCCGGGCGGGGAGCTGTTTTTT
.	TRBV5-1	few	TRBJ2-1	CASSLEDRPRYNEQFF	TGCGCCAGCAGTTTAGAAGACAGGCCAAGATACAATGAGCAGTTCTTC
TRBD2	TRBV10-3	.	TRBJ2-1	CAISGTSGSGEQFF	TGTGCCATCAGCGGGACTAGCGGGAGCGGTGAGCAGTTCTTC
TRBD1	TRBV7-2	.	TRBJ1-3	CASSFKGAAGNTIYF	TGTGCCAGCAGCTTTAAGGGGGCTGCTGGAAACACCATATATTTT
.	TRBV29-1	.	TRBJ2-7	CSVVGVGGEQYF	TGCAGCGTTGTGGGAGTGGGGGGCGAGCAGTACTTC
TRBD2	TRBV6-1	.	TRBJ2-3	CASSDPASGGTDTQYF	TGTGCCAGCAGTGACCCGGCTAGCGGGGGCACAGATACGCAGTATTTT
.	TRBV19	.	TRBJ2-3	CASRTPGEQGTQYF	TGTGCCAGTAGGACCCCAGGGGAACAAGGTACGCAGTATTTT
TRBD1	TRBV28	.	TRBJ1-2	CASSDRDSIFYGYTF	TGTGCCAGCAGTGACCGGGACAGCATATTCTATGGCTACACCTTC
.	TRBV18	.	TRBJ1-1	CASSRNSRETYPEAFF	TGTGCCAGCTCGCGGAACTCGCGGGAGACCTACCCTGAAGCTTTCTTT
.	TRBV7-7	.	TRBJ1-1	CASSFHPLTGTNTEAFF	TGTGCCAGCAGCTTCCACCCTCTCACGGGAACGAACACTGAAGCTTTCTTT
.	TRBV18	.	TRBJ2-1	CASSPTRTWAGVNNEQFF	TGTGCCAGCTCACCGACCCGGACCTGGGCAGGGGTCAACAATGAGCAGTTCTTC
TRBD1	TRBV20-1	.	TRBJ1-5	CSASSGTGYLQPQHF	TGCAGTGCTAGTTCGGGGACAGGGTATTTGCAGCCCCAGCATTTT
.	TRBV5-5	.	TRBJ1-5	CASSLAPGVGIYSNQPQHF	TGTGCCAGCAGCTTGGCCCCAGGGGTGGGGATTTATAGCAATCAGCCCCAGCATTTT
.	TRBV27	.	TRBJ1-1	CASSPQGQGFMNTEAFF	TGTGCCAGCAGCCCCCAGGGGCAGGGTTTCATGAACACTGAAGCTTTCTTT
.	TRBV6-4	.	TRBJ2-3	CASRLSGTLTDTQYF	TGTGCCAGCAGACTATCCGGGACTCTCACAGATACGCAGTATTTT
.	TRBV7-9	.	TRBJ1-2	CASSLGAYGYTF	TGTGCCAGCAGCTTAGGCGCCTATGGCTACACCTTC
TRBD1	TRBV6-2/TRBV6-3	once	TRBJ1-5	CASSYEGQGMFQPQHF	TGTGCCAGCAGTTACGAAGGACAGGGTATGTTTCAGCCCCAGCATTTT